This is a list of T cell receptor beta chains from one sample in a study of CXCR3-negative and CXCR3-positive naive CD8 T cells. From the 5' RACE reads, TCRdb lists one entry per CDR3 protein and no DNA. This repertoire includes about 130,000 distinct CDR3 sequences. The sample taken for sequencing was naive CXCR3- CD8+ T cells from blood. These receptors were obtained from a human donor in good health. Some clones in this sample may be carry-over from other donors' samples. CDR3s include the opening cysteine and the closing phenylalanine or tryptophan. The order of the fields is J gene, V gene, CDR3 length, CDR3 protein.

>TRBJ2-2|TRBV5-1|15
CASKFRATNTGELFF
>TRBJ2-7|TRBV19|15
CASSEGALGPYEQYF
>TRBJ2-7|TRBV28|18
CASMLAGSGLAGLYEQYF
>TRBJ2-7|TRBV28|12
CASTTPRGEQYF
>TRBJ2-1|TRBV29-1|13
CSVDGTLLNEQFF
>TRBJ2-7|TRBV5-1|13
CASSFSSSYEQYF
>TRBJ1-2|TRBV4-2|14
CASSQDILNYGYTF
>TRBJ2-3|TRBV12-3/TRBV12-4|14
CASSWAGKTDTQYF
>TRBJ2-7|TRBV20-1|13
CSARDSPTYEQYF
>TRBJ1-1|TRBV28|12
CASREDHTEAFF
>TRBJ2-1|TRBV29-1|15
CSVEDRAGAYNEQFF
>TRBJ2-7|TRBV5-6|13
CASSSKLLNEQYF
>TRBJ2-7|TRBV20-1|16
CSASYSLAGGSYEQYF
>TRBJ2-3|TRBV20-1|16
CSARDPGLGHVDTQYF
>TRBJ2-7|TRBV6-2/TRBV6-3|14
CASRSPGQGYEQYF
>TRBJ2-7|TRBV4-1|14
CASSPNLDRVEQYF
>TRBJ1-1|TRBV4-2|16
CASSRTPGGLNTEAFF
>TRBJ2-7|TRBV5-6|15
CASSLLTGNSYEQYF
>TRBJ2-7|TRBV20-1|13
CSATGGNSYEQYF
>TRBJ1-2|TRBV19|18
CASRYRGGGTAMDYGYTF
>TRBJ1-2|TRBV6-5|17
CASSYSGTYLIEDGYTF
>TRBJ2-1|TRBV6-2/TRBV6-3|15
CASGYRQVDYNEQFF
>TRBJ2-7|TRBV4-1|15
CASSQGVTGSYEQYF
>TRBJ2-3|TRBV7-9|15
CASSLTGSDIDTQYF
>TRBJ1-6|TRBV20-1|11
CSASVNSPLHF
>TRBJ1-2|TRBV5-5|15
CASSLSLGALAGYTF
>TRBJ1-5|TRBV28|13
CASSHQGAQPQHF
>TRBJ1-1|TRBV29-1|12
CSVDLPNTEAFF
>TRBJ2-3|TRBV29-1|15
CSVEDLRGRPDTQYF
>TRBJ2-1|TRBV4-1|12
CASSQWGNEQFF
>TRBJ2-1|TRBV29-1|16
CSVLLATGASYNEQFF
>TRBJ2-7|TRBV5-1|15
CASSPRPGTGYEQYF
>TRBJ2-7|TRBV5-1|13
CASSPEQGYEQYF
>TRBJ2-7|TRBV29-1|14
CSVGPRDSTYEQYF
>TRBJ2-5|TRBV6-6|14
CASSPYRGGETQYF
>TRBJ2-4|TRBV7-2|14
CASSPVGAKNIQYF
>TRBJ2-1|TRBV7-9|17
CASSQGLAGIYYNEQFF
>TRBJ2-1|TRBV5-1|15
CASSAGTFLGDEQFF
>TRBJ2-5|TRBV4-1|15
CASSQGSGLGETQYF
>TRBJ2-1|TRBV29-1|12
CRQYRGHNEQFF
>TRBJ2-2|TRBV6-5|14
CASSREGGTGELFF
>TRBJ2-4|TRBV28|14
CASSLWTEKNIQYF
>TRBJ2-1|TRBV5-1|15
CASSFLAPTYNEQFF
>TRBJ2-1|TRBV11-2|15
CASSLVQVTYNEQFF
>TRBJ2-3|TRBV10-3|15
CAIGEPGQSTDTQYF
>TRBJ2-2|TRBV20-1|15
CSAVEMPTPTGELFF
>TRBJ2-3|TRBV12-3/TRBV12-4|13
CASSPGDGDTQYF
>TRBJ2-7|TRBV29-1|14
CSVRTGTGNYEQYF
>TRBJ2-1|TRBV12-3/TRBV12-4|15
CASSPGQGFMNEQFF
>TRBJ2-7|TRBV6-5|11
CASSYFNEQYF
>TRBJ1-5|TRBV28|14
CASSLIGDNQPQHF
>TRBJ2-1|TRBV19|13
CASGLAGGSEQFF
>TRBJ1-1|TRBV4-1|13
CASSQGTGGWAFF
>TRBJ2-6|TRBV6-6|14
CASRQGAGANVLTF
>TRBJ2-1|TRBV6-5|17
CASSPYEVAGSSDEQFF
>TRBJ2-3|TRBV7-9|16
CASSRPGQGLSDTQYF
>TRBJ2-7|TRBV7-9|15
CASSLGTGTPYEQYF
>TRBJ2-7|TRBV11-1|16
CASSLPPRGDHYEQYF
>TRBJ2-7|TRBV2|14
CACSAVETTYEQYF